The subject of this entry is one T cell receptor beta chain. This entry comes from a study of blood T cell repertoires in COVID-19. Overall study: Acute and convalescent COVID-19 specimens originated in the United States, Italy and Spain.

V lost 4 bases and J lost 1; bases outside the gene matches: 4. Germline V gives CDR1 LGHNA, CDR2 YNFKEQ. The length of the CDR3 is 15 residues. The data were produced by immunoSEQ multiplex PCR, yet TCRdb's version contains in-frame clones alone and is incomplete. The data show over 130,000 clones, roughly 80% seen once. The TCR sequence derives from a woman aged 50 to 60 with active or convalescent COVID-19. The sample taken for sequencing was peripheral blood. This chain links TRBV4-2 with TRBJ2-3, with 8 bases identical to TRBD2. The chain's CDR3 is CASSLTTSGTDTQYF. Written as DNA, the CDR3 is TGTGCCAGCAGCCTGACGACTAGCGGCACAGATACGCAGTATTTT.